These T cell receptor beta chains were read from a single sample in a study of T-cell memory formation after mild COVID-19. TCRdb re-analysed the 5' RACE reads in MiXCR, keeping a single row per CDR3 protein. The sample lists 6,000 to 7,000 distinct CDR3 sequences; roughly 20% were seen once. Sequenced sample: PBMCs or a T cell subset sorted from them (not recorded which). The source is an adult woman who had mild COVID-19 (a few samples of this study predate the infection). Cell type and time point are not known. Each CDR3 is given with its conserved first and last residue. The D gene is left open where the match is weak. For some rows the clone size is stated as once, few or many, or as a class when expanded; others skip it.

D gene: TRBD1; V gene: TRBV24-1; J gene: TRBJ2-3; clone size: many; CDR3 DNA: TGTGCCACCAGTGATTCCGTTTTTCTTGGACAGGGGAAGACTCCAGATACGCAGTATTTT; CDR3 protein: CATSDSVFLGQGKTPDTQYF
D gene: TRBD1; V gene: TRBV3-1; J gene: TRBJ2-7; clone size: many; CDR3 DNA: TGTGCCAGCAGCCAGCCGGGACAGGGGGCGTACGAGCAGTACTTC; CDR3 protein: CASSQPGQGAYEQYF
D gene: TRBD1; V gene: TRBV20-1; J gene: TRBJ1-1; clone size: many; CDR3 DNA: TGCAGTGGAGTTTTCCACAGGGGGCTTCGTTTCACTGAAGCTTTCTTT; CDR3 protein: CSGVFHRGLRFTEAFF
D gene: TRBD2; V gene: TRBV20-1; J gene: TRBJ2-1; clone size: many; CDR3 DNA: TGCAGTGCTTCCGGGACTAGCGACCCCCCTCATCGGTACAATGAGCAGTTCTTC; CDR3 protein: CSASGTSDPPHRYNEQFF
D gene: .; V gene: TRBV20-1; J gene: TRBJ1-1; clone size: .; CDR3 DNA: TGCAGTGCTCTGACCAGAGACACTGAAGCTTTCTTT; CDR3 protein: CSALTRDTEAFF
D gene: TRBD2; V gene: TRBV10-3; J gene: TRBJ2-7; clone size: .; CDR3 DNA: TGTGCCATCAGTGAAAGGCTAGCGGGAGGAGGCGAGCAGTACTTC; CDR3 protein: CAISERLAGGGEQYF
D gene: TRBD2; V gene: TRBV27; J gene: TRBJ2-7; clone size: many; CDR3 DNA: TGTGCCAGCAAAGGCCTAGCGGGGTTCTACGAGCAGTACTTC; CDR3 protein: CASKGLAGFYEQYF
D gene: .; V gene: TRBV7-2; J gene: TRBJ1-5; clone size: .; CDR3 DNA: TGTGCCAGCAGCAAGACCCGGGACACCAATCAGCCCCAGCATTTT; CDR3 protein: CASSKTRDTNQPQHF
D gene: TRBD2; V gene: TRBV11-2; J gene: TRBJ2-5; clone size: .; CDR3 DNA: TGTGCCAGCAGCTTAGTGGGGGGACTAGGCCAAGAGACCCAGTACTTC; CDR3 protein: CASSLVGGLGQETQYF
D gene: .; V gene: TRBV7-6; J gene: TRBJ2-6; clone size: .; CDR3 DNA: TGTGCCAGCAGCTTAGGGGGTGGGGCCAACGTCCTGACTTTC; CDR3 protein: CASSLGGGANVLTF
D gene: TRBD1; V gene: TRBV12-3/TRBV12-4; J gene: TRBJ2-7; clone size: many; CDR3 DNA: TGTGCCAGCAGAGGCAGGGGGTGGGAGCAGTACTTC; CDR3 protein: CASRGRGWEQYF
D gene: .; V gene: TRBV3-1; J gene: TRBJ2-1; clone size: .; CDR3 DNA: TGTGCCAGCAGCCAAGGGCTAGAGGGCAATGAGCAGTTCTTC; CDR3 protein: CASSQGLEGNEQFF
D gene: .; V gene: TRBV9; J gene: TRBJ2-5; clone size: .; CDR3 DNA: TGTGCCAGCAGCGATTCGGGGGTCCAAGAGACCCAGTACTTC; CDR3 protein: CASSDSGVQETQYF